This T cell receptor beta chain was recorded in a study of cytomegalovirus exposure and HLA in healthy donors (dated by TCRdb to the late 2010s). General notes on the study: The 700 or so repertoires of the first cohort and the 95 to 150 validation repertoires were produced on the same platform, according to a later analysis. The study aimed to test whether signatures of past pathogen exposure could be identified by cataloging public T cell receptors. Along with the approximately 700-subject first cohort, a separate validation cohort of over 90 different subjects was used. The study combined high-throughput TCR immunosequencing, statistical association of individual TCRs with disease status, and machine learning to predict cytomegalovirus infection status. Study-wide findings and limitations: A later analysis lacked HLA typing for the validation cohort, so it scored co-occurrence in that cohort across all 120 repertoires. In a later analysis, TCRs clustered in the first cohort were found to also tend to co-occur in the approximately 120 validation repertoires, with 90% to 95% of cluster scores above 0. The classifier was reported to diagnose cytomegalovirus status with high specificity and sensitivity in both the original cohort and the validation cohort. A few of the identified cytomegalovirus-associated TCR beta chains were confirmed in vitro to be specific for cytomegalovirus antigens. The authors suggested that the approach could potentially be generalized to other disease states and immunological phenotypes. Most TCR sequences were observed very rarely across donors, whereas some public TCRs were present in many individuals. A total of some 180 TCR beta chains were listed by the study as associated with cytomegalovirus.

The donors were included in the validation cohort of some 110 subjects, a group kept apart from the roughly 700-subject first cohort. Receptor amplification or capture employed the immunoSEQ multiplex PCR assay. The original methods were these. To diagnose cytomegalovirus status from the catalog of TCR beta chain sequences, a statistical classification framework was built. As stored in TCRdb, this immuneACCESS dataset retains in-frame rearrangements with V and J assigned. A fraction of the clones does not appear; measured against another copy, unresolved V genes explain less than half of the discrepancy, and the remainder lacks a known reason. V, J and clone size are those of that table, while D and trimming were read from the DNA. This sample is represented by tens of thousands of clones; roughly 91% of them were singletons. The ten most abundant clones make up roughly 2.3% of the sample. A word on this clone: This receptor's antigen is unknown. Base qualities are missing; no much larger clone stands one base away.

CDR1 and CDR2 (MGHDK, SYGVNS) derive from the germline V gene. Inclusive of the bounding cysteine and phenylalanine, the CDR3 is 15 residues long. Solely the CDR3 DNA is kept, with 45 bases framed from the first base. This chain is built from TRBV25-1 and TRBJ2-5, with 7 bases matching TRBD2. The DNA end is a closer match to TRBJ2-7, so the J assignment may be wrong. This receptor was identified in a woman aged 25 to 45 in good health and CMV-seronegative. Specimen: PBMCs. The CDR3 loop reads CASSTVGGSSSEQYF. The DNA sequence is given as TGTGCCAGCAGTACAGTCGGCGGGAGTTCGTCCGAGCAGTACTTC.